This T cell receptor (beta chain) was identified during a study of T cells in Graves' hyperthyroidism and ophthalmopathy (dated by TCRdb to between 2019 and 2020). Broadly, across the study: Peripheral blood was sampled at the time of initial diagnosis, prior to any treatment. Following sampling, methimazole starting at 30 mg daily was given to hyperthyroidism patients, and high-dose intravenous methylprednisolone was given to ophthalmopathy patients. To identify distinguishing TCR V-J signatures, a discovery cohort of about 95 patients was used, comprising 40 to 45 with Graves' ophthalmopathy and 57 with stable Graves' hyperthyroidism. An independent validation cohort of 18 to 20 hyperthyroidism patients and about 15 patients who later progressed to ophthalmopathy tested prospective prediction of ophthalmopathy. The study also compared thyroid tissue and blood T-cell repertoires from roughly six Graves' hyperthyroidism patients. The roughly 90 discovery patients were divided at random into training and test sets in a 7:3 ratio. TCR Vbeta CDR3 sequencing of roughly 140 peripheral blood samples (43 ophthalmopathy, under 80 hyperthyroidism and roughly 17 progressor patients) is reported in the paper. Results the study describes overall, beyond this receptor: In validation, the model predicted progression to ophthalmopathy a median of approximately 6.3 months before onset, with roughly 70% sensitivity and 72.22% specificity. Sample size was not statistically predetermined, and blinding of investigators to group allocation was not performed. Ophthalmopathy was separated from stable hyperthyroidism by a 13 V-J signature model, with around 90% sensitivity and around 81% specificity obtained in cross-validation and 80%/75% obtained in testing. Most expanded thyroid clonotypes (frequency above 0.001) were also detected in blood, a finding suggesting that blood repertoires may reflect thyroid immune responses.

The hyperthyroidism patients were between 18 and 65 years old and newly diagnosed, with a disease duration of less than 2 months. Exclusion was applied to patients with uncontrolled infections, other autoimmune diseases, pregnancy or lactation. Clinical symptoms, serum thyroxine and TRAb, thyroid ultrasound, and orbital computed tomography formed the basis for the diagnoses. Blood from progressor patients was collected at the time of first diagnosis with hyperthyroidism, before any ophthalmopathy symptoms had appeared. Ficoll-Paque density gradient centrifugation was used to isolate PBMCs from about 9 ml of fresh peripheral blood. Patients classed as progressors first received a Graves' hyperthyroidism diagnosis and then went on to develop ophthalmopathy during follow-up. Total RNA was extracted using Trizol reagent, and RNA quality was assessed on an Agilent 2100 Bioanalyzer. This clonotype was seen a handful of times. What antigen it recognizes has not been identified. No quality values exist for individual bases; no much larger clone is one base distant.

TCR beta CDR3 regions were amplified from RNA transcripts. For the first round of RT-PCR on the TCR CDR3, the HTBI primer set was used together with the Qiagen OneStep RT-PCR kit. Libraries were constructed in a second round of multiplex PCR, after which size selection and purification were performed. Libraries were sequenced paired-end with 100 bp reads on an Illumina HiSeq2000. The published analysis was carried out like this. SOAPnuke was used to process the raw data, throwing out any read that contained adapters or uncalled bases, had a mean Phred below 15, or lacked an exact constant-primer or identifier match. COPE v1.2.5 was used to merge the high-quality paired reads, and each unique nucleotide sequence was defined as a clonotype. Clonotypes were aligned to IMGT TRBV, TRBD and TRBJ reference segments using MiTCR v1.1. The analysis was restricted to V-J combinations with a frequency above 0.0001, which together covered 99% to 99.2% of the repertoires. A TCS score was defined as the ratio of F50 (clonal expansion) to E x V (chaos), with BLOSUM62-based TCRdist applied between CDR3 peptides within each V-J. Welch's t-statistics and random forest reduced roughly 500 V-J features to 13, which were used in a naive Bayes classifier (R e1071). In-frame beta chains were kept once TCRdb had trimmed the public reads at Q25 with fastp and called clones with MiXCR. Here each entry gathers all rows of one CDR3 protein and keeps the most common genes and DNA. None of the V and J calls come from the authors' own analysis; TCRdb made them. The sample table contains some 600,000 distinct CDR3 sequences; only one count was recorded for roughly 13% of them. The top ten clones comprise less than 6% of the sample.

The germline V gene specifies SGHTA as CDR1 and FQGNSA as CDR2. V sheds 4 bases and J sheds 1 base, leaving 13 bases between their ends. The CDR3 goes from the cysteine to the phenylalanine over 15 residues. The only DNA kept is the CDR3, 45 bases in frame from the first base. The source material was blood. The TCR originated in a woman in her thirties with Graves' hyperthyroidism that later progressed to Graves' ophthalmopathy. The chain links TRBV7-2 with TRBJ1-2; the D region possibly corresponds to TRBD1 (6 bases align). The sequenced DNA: TGTGCCAGCAGCTCTGGGGGCAGAATTAACTATGGCTACACCTTC. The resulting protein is CASSSGGRINYGYTF.